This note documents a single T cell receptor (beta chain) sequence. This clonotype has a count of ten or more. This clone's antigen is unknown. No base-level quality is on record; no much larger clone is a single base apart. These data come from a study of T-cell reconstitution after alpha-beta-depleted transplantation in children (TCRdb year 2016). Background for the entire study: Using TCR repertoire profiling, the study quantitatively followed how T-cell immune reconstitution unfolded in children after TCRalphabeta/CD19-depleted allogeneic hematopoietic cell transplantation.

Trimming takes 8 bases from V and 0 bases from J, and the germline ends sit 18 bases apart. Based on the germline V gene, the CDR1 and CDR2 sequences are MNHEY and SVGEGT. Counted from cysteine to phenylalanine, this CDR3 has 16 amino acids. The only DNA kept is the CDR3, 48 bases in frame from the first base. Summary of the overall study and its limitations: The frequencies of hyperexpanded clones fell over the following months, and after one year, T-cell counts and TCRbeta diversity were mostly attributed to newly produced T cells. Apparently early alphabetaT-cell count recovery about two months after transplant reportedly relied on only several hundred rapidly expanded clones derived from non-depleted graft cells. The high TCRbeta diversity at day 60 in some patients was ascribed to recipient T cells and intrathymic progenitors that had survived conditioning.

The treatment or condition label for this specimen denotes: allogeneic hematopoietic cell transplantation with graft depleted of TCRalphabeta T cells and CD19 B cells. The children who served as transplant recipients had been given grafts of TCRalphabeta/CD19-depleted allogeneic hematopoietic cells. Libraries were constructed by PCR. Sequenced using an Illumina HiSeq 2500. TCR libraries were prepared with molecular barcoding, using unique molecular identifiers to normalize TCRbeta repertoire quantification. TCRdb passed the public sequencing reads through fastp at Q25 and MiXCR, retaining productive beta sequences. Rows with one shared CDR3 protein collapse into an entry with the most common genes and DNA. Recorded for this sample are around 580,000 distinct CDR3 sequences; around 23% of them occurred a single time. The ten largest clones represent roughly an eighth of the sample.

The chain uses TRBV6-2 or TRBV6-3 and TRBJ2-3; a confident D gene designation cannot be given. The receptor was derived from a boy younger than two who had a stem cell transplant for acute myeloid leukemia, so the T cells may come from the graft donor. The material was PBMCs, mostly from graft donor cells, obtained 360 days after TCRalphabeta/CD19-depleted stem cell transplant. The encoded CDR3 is CASCRRTVSSTDTQYF. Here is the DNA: TGTGCCAGCTGCAGGCGGACGGTTTCTAGCACAGATACGCAGTATTTT.